What follows are 10 T cell receptor beta chains derived from one specimen sequenced in a study of early T cells in non-severe SARS-CoV-2 infection. In TCRdb, the 5' RACE reads were re-called with MiXCR into one record per CDR3 protein. The table lists approximately 39,000 distinct CDR3 sequences, around 6.5% of them singletons. The specimen was whole blood, collected at baseline. The origin of the receptors is an adult who was a healthcare worker with PCR-confirmed SARS-CoV-2 infection or an uninfected control (not recorded which).

The sample holds many counts of this clonotype. The V gene is TRBV20-1, the J gene TRBJ2-4; D could derive from TRBD1 or TRBD2 (7 bases each). Between the trimmed V and J ends, which lost 5 bases and 1 base, there was a span of 15 bases. The CDR3 is 15 residues long. CDR1 DFQATT and CDR2 SNEGSKA come from the germline V gene (reference sequence). The CDR3, as DNA: TGCAGTGCTGAGGGAGGGGGCATCGCCAAAAACATTCAGTACTTC. As protein: CSAEGGGIAKNIQYF.

This clonotype occurred a few times. This chain links TRBV5-1 with TRBJ2-1, with 13 bases matching TRBD2. This CDR3 region has 16 residues. Germline V CDR1 and CDR2: SGHRS, YFSETQ. J was trimmed by 7 bases and V by 3 bases; bases with no gene match: 7. The CDR3, as DNA: TGCGCCAGCAGCTCCTTTACTAGCGGGAGGGGAAATGAGCAGTTCTTC. Its protein product is CASSSFTSGRGNEQFF. Full variable domain (remainder filled in from reference TRBV5-1 and TRBJ2-1): KAGVTQTPRYLIKTRGQQVTLSCSPISGHRSVSWYQQTPGQGLQFLFEYFSETQRNKGNFPGRFSGRQFSNSRSEMNVSTLELGDSALYLCASSSFTSGRGNEQFFGPGTRLTVL.

CDR3 sequence: CASSLSGPRPTDTQYF. As DNA, the CDR3 is TGTGCCAGCAGTTTATCTGGCCCCAGGCCCACAGATACGCAGTATTTT. This sequence joins TRBV28 and TRBJ2-3, with D unresolved. Germline values: CDR1 MDHEN, CDR2 SYDVKM. The CDR3 has 16 residues. V was cut by 1 base and J by 2 bases, with 13 bases left in between.

The chain employs TRBV30 and TRBJ2-5; D gene ambiguous. The germline V and J ends were trimmed by 3 bases and 0 bases, with 11 bases remaining between them. The CDR3 covers 14 residues. CDR1 and CDR2 from the germline V gene are GTSNPN and SVGIG (reference sequence). In nucleotides, the CDR3 is TGTGCCTGGAGCCGGACCCTGTACCAAGAGACCCAGTACTTC. Protein: CAWSRTLYQETQYF. Based on the CDR3 plus reference TRBV30 and TRBJ2-5, the full variable domain is SQTIHQWPATLVQPVGSPLSLECTVEGTSNPNLYWYRQAAGRGLQLLFYSVGIGQISSEVPQNLSASRPQDRQFILSSKKLLLSDSGFYLCAWSRTLYQETQYFGPGTRLLVL.

This clonotype was seen repeatedly, ten times or more. The J gene is TRBJ2-5, the V gene TRBV20-1; no reliable D call. V was shortened by 6 bases and J by 3 bases, with 8 bases between the two germline ends. The CDR3 is 11 amino acids. In germline, CDR1 is DFQATT, CDR2 SNEGSKA (reference sequence). This chain's CDR3 is CSANKKETQYF. The CDR3 DNA sequence: TGCAGTGCAAACAAGAAAGAGACCCAGTACTTC.

This clonotype was seen repeatedly, ten times or more. The gene calls are TRBV5-8 and TRBJ2-1; 11 bases line up with TRBD2. The V segment lost 0 bases and the J segment 7 bases; nucleotides outside the gene matches: 3. Germline-derived CDR1 and CDR2 are SGHTS and YDEGEE. The CDR3 has 15 amino acids. The CDR3, as DNA: TGTGCCAGCAGCTTGGCGGGGACTAGCGGAAATGAGCAGTTCTTC. As protein: CASSLAGTSGNEQFF. The full variable domain, rest sourced from reference TRBV5-8 and TRBJ2-1, is EAGVTQSPTHLIKTRGQQATLRCSPISGHTSVYWYQQALGLGLQFLLWYDEGEERNRGNFPPRFSGRQFPNYSSELNVNALELEDSALYLCASSLAGTSGNEQFFGPGTRLTVL.

The chain links TRBV30 to TRBJ1-2; D is possibly TRBD1 (5 bases). Germline assignment: CDR1 GTSNPN and CDR2 SVGIG (reference sequence). V was pared by 2 bases and J by 8 bases, with 12 bases between. The CDR3 is made up of 12 amino acids. The CDR3 protein is CAWSRQGEGYTF. CDR3 nucleotides: TGTGCCTGGAGTAGGCAGGGTGAGGGCTACACCTTC.

This clonotype was detected ten times or more. The J gene is TRBJ2-7, the V gene TRBV15, with a tentative D call TRBD1 (5 bases). This CDR3 region has 14 residues. Germline V gene lookup returns CDR1 LNHNV and CDR2 YYDKDF (reference sequence). Deletions cut 5 bases from V and 2 bases from J, with 13 bases between. The CDR3 here is CATSRLKGTYEQYF. In nucleotides, the CDR3 is TGTGCCACCAGCCGTCTTAAGGGGACCTACGAGCAGTACTTC.

V gene TRBV24-1 combines with J gene TRBJ2-1; TRBD2 matches 14 bases. The CDR3 runs to 13 residues. CDR1 and CDR2 (germline): KGHDR, SFDVKD. Germline trimming cut 6 bases from V and 14 bases from J; bases unmatched to any gene: 5. The CDR3 nucleotides read TGTGCCACCAGTCCGGGACTAGCGGGAGCCAAGTTCTTC. Its translation: CATSPGLAGAKFF.

This clonotype turned up a few times. This chain joins TRBV28 and TRBJ2-3; weak D call: TRBD2 (5 bases). Looked up from germline, CDR1 is MDHEN and CDR2 is SYDVKM. Between the trimmed V and J ends, which lost 4 bases and 2 bases, there was a span of 10 bases. The CDR3 is made up of 14 amino acids. CDR3 protein: CASSSTRVTDTQYF. As DNA, the CDR3 is TGTGCCAGCAGTTCTACTAGGGTCACAGATACGCAGTATTTT.